A single T cell receptor (beta chain) is shown here with its context. The data originate from a study of chemoradiotherapy in HPV16-positive cancers. Here immunoSEQ multiplex PCR was the method, and the copy in TCRdb shows in-frame clones only, minus some. The sample includes tens of thousands of clones, over 75% of them seen just once. Germline V gene sequence: CDR1 SEHNR, CDR2 FQNEAQ (reference sequence). CDR3 length equals 15 residues. The ends lost 5 bases at V and 7 bases at J; junction bases unmatched: 4. This rearrangement joins TRBV7-9 to TRBJ2-1; 14 bases map to TRBD2. This receptor was taken from a human donor with HPV-associated anogenital cancer. Sequences were derived from blood, sampled from a patient who underwent chemoradiotherapy. DNA for the CDR3: TGTGCCAGCAGCCCTGGGACTAGCGGGGGAAATGAGCAGTTCTTC. This codes for CASSPGTSGGNEQFF.